The 14 T cell receptor beta chains reported below all come from one sample, sequenced in a study of cytomegalovirus exposure and HLA in healthy donors. Primers for the PCR totalled 60 Vbeta and 13 Jbeta. The protocol was immunoSEQ multiplex PCR, while the TCRdb copy is restricted to in-frame clones and leaves out a portion. The sample consists of under 200,000 clones, 75% of them appearing once. Sequenced sample: PBMCs. Receptor source: a male donor in good health and CMV-seronegative.

A few counts support this clone. The rearrangement joins TRBV10-3 to TRBJ1-4, with TRBD1 matching over 8 bases. V gave up 9 bases and J gave up 3 bases; unmatched junction bases: 12. Germline V CDR1 and CDR2: ENHRY, SYGVKD. The CDR3 runs to 16 residues. The CDR3 DNA reads TGTGCCATTCGGACAGGGACCGCTGGGGCTAATGAAAAACTGTTTTTT. Translating gives CAIRTGTAGANEKLFF.

The chain is built from TRBV9 and TRBJ1-3; maybe TRBD1 (6 bases). Germline V gene lookup returns CDR1 SGDLS and CDR2 YYNGEE. The V end was cut by 1 base, the J end by 2 bases, with 10 bases between. The CDR3 covers 15 residues. CDR3 bases: TGTGCCAGCAGCGTACATCAGGGGCCTGGAAACACCATATATTTT. Protein: CASSVHQGPGNTIYF.

The chain joins TRBV7-6 to TRBJ2-2; tentatively, D is TRBD2 (6 bases). This CDR3 region has 15 residues. V lost 1 base and J lost 3, with 9 bases in between. Germline V CDR1 and CDR2: SGHVS, FNYEAQ. The CDR3 loop reads CASSLERRDTGELFF. The CDR3 coding sequence is TGTGCCAGCAGCTTAGAAAGGAGGGACACCGGGGAGCTGTTTTTT.

V and J are TRBV11-2 and TRBJ2-7, with 7 bases fitting TRBD1. Germline V CDR1 and CDR2: SGHAT, FQNNGV. V lost 3 bases, J lost 7 bases, and 3 bases stayed unmatched. The CDR3 spans 12 residues. The CDR3 spells CASSLTGYEQYF. CDR3 DNA sequence: TGTGCCAGCAGCTTGACAGGGTATGAGCAGTACTTC. The whole variable domain, filled in from reference TRBV11-2 and TRBJ2-7, reads EAGVAQSPRYKIIEKRQSVAFWCNPISGHATLYWYQQILGQGPKLLIQFQNNGVVDDSQLPKDRFSAERLKGVDSTLKIQPAKLEDSAVYLCASSLTGYEQYFGPGTRLTVT.

This chain connects TRBV2 to TRBJ2-7; D not resolved. CDR1 SNHLY and CDR2 FYNNEI come from the germline V gene. The CDR3 sequence is 12 residues long. Trimming took off 3 bases at V and 3 bases at J, with 6 bases between the two ends. This chain's CDR3 is CASSDVFYEQYF. The CDR3 region has the DNA TGTGCCAGCAGTGATGTCTTCTACGAGCAGTACTTC.

The chain employs TRBV30 and TRBJ2-5, with 8 positions matching TRBD1. This CDR3 is built from 12 residues. Germline V gene lookup returns CDR1 GTSNPN and CDR2 SVGIG (reference sequence). Trimming removed 5 bases from V and 3 bases from J; junction bases left unmatched: 2. This chain's CDR3 is CAWGTGEETQYF. CDR3 nucleotides: TGTGCCTGGGGGACAGGAGAAGAGACCCAGTACTTC. Combining the CDR3 with reference TRBV30 and TRBJ2-5 gives the whole variable domain SQTIHQWPATLVQPVGSPLSLECTVEGTSNPNLYWYRQAAGRGLQLLFYSVGIGQISSEVPQNLSASRPQDRQFILSSKKLLLSDSGFYLCAWGTGEETQYFGPGTRLLVL.

The chain employs TRBV18 and TRBJ2-3; D unclear. V lost 4 bases, J lost 5 bases, and 7 bases lay in between. CDR1 KGHSH and CDR2 LQKENI come from the germline V gene. CDR3 length: 12 amino acids. The CDR3 coding sequence is TGTGCCAGCTCACGTTCGGGAGATACGCAGTATTTT. As protein: CASSRSGDTQYF. The full variable domain, with the rest looked up from reference TRBV18 and TRBJ2-3, is NAGVMQNPRHLVRRRGQEARLRCSPMKGHSHVYWYRQLPEEGLKFMVYLQKENIIDESGMPKERFSAEFPKEGPSILRIQQVVRGDSAAYFCASSRSGDTQYFGPGTRLTVL.

This sequence joins TRBV10-2 and TRBJ1-1, with 9 bases lining up with TRBD1. This CDR3 is built from 13 residues. J lost 4 bases, V lost 7 bases, and 4 bases had no gene match. Germline CDR1 and CDR2: WSHSY and SAAADI. The chain's CDR3 is CASTRDRATEAFF. The CDR3 DNA reads as TGCGCCAGCACCCGGGACAGGGCCACTGAAGCTTTCTTT.

V gene TRBV13 combines with J gene TRBJ2-3, with 8 bases identical to TRBD2. This CDR3 spans 15 amino acids. Germline V lookup: CDR1 PRHDT, CDR2 FYEKMQ (reference sequence). The junction had 11 bases not matched to a gene; V was cut back by 5 bases and J by 7 bases. The CDR3 protein is CASSSQLADVNTQYF. CDR3 DNA: TGTGCCAGCAGCAGCCAACTAGCGGATGTCAATACGCAGTATTTT.

The chain recombines TRBV14 with TRBJ2-7; weak D call: TRBD2 (6 bases). CDR1 and CDR2 from the germline V gene are SGHDN and FVKESK. V lost 3 bases and J 0 bases, leaving 15 bases between the germline ends. CDR3 length: 16 amino acids. DNA for the CDR3: TGTGCCAGCAGCCACCTCCGGGACTCCAACTCCTACGAGCAGTACTTC. Its translation is CASSHLRDSNSYEQYF. The full variable domain, with the rest looked up from reference TRBV14 and TRBJ2-7, is EAGVTQFPSHSVIEKGQTVTLRCDPISGHDNLYWYRRVMGKEIKFLLHFVKESKQDESGMPNNRFLAERTGGTYSTLKVQPAELEDSGVYFCASSHLRDSNSYEQYFGPGTRLTVT.

The chain links TRBV2 to TRBJ1-1, with a tentative D call TRBD1 (5 bases). With 6 bases removed from V and 1 base from J, the gap between germline ends came to 12 bases. The V gene's germline CDR1 is SNHLY and CDR2 FYNNEI. This CDR3 has 14 residues. The CDR3 spells CASSPRTRNTEAFF. The DNA for the CDR3 is TGTGCCAGCAGCCCGAGGACACGGAACACTGAAGCTTTCTTT.

The rearrangement uses TRBV30 and TRBJ2-7; 10 nucleotides match TRBD1. This CDR3 comprises 17 residues. Germline lookup yields CDR1 GTSNPN and CDR2 SVGIG (reference sequence). The junction had 15 bases not matched to a gene; V was cut back by 2 bases and J by 5 bases. The CDR3 bases are TGTGCCTGGAGTCCCACAGACGGGACAGGGGTGGTTGACGAGCAGTACTTC. Amino acids: CAWSPTDGTGVVDEQYF.

The rearrangement joins TRBV2 to TRBJ2-7; 10 bases agree with TRBD2. Germline V gene lookup returns CDR1 SNHLY and CDR2 FYNNEI. Trimming cost V 7 bases and J 2 bases; bases outside gene matches: 8. This CDR3 is built from 15 residues. The CDR3 reads CASTRESGGAYEQYF. DNA for the CDR3: TGTGCCAGCACGAGGGAAAGCGGGGGGGCCTACGAGCAGTACTTC.

The chain couples TRBV9 to TRBJ1-4; 8 nucleotides match TRBD1. Trimming removed 3 bases from V and 8 bases from J; junction bases left unmatched: 6. Germline CDR1 SGDLS, CDR2 YYNGEE. This CDR3 has 14 residues. CDR3 sequence: CASSEDREGEKLFF. CDR3 DNA: TGTGCCAGCAGCGAGGACAGGGAAGGGGAAAAACTGTTTTTT.